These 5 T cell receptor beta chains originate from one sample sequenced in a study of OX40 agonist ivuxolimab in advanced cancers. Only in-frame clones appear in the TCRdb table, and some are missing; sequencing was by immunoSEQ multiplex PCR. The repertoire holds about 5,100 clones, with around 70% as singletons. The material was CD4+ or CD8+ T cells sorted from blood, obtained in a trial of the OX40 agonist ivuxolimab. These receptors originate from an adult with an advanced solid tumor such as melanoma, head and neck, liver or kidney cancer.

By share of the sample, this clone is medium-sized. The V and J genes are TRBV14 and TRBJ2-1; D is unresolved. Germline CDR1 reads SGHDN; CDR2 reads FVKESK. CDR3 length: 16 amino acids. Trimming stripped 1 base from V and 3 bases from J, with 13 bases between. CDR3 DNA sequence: TGTGCCAGCAGCCAAGTAGGCTTCTCCTACTACAATGAGCAGTTCTTC. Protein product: CASSQVGFSYYNEQFF.

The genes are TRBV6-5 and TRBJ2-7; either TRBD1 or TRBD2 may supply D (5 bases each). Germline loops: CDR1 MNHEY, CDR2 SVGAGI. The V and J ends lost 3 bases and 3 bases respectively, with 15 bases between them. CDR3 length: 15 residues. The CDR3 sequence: CASSYTRDGYYEQYF. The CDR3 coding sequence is TGTGCCAGCAGTTATACCCGGGACGGTTACTACGAGCAGTACTTC.

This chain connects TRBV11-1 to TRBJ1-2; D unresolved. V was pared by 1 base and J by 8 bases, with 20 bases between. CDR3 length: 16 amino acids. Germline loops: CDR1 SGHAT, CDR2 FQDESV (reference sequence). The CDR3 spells CASSLGTGSWWKGYTF. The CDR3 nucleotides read TGTGCCAGCAGCTTAGGGACCGGCTCCTGGTGGAAGGGCTACACCTTC.

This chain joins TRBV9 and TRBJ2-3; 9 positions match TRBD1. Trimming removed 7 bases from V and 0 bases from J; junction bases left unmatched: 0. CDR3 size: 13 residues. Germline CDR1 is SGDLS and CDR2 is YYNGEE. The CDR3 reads CASGQGSTDTQYF. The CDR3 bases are TGTGCCAGCGGACAGGGGAGCACAGATACGCAGTATTTT.

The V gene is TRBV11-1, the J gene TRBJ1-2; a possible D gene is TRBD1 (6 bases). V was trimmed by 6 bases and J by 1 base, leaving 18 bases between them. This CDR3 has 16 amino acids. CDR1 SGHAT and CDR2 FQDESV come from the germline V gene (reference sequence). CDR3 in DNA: TGTGCCAGCAGAGACCCACGGACAGACCGTAACTATGGCTACACCTTC. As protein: CASRDPRTDRNYGYTF.